This is a list of T cell receptor beta chains from one sample in a study of regulatory T cells in long-lasting Graves disease. In TCRdb, the multiplex PCR reads were re-called with MiXCR into one record per CDR3 protein. The sample holds nearly 350,000 distinct CDR3 sequences, around a fifth seen once. Specimen: peripheral blood mononuclear cells (PBMCs), collected when the disease was refractory, from a patient treated with antithyroid drugs. The receptors here all came from a female donor with Graves disease. CDR3s leave out the opening cysteine and the closing phenylalanine or tryptophan. Each record gives: J gene, V gene, CDR3 length, CDR3 protein.

TRBJ1-4,TRBV20-1,10,SARQESEKLF
TRBJ2-3,TRBV11-3,12,ASSGQGYTDTQY
TRBJ2-7,TRBV2,13,ASRRDGLGFYEQY
TRBJ1-6,TRBV2,12,ASSDKGLDSPLH
TRBJ1-1,TRBV29-1,11,SVGWQGATEAF
TRBJ2-5,TRBV29-1,9,SVDRVETQY
TRBJ2-7,TRBV7-2,13,ASSFSRGQGYEQY
TRBJ1-1,TRBV11-1,10,ASSGGQPEAF
TRBJ1-3,TRBV28,11,ASSLSGVNTIY
TRBJ1-2,TRBV3-1,14,ASSQGTGGHSGGYT
TRBJ2-7,TRBV7-6,13,ASSLDRGPGYEQY
TRBJ1-2,TRBV2,13,ASTYPGQGPGGYT
TRBJ2-7,TRBV18,12,ASSPLQGAYEQY
TRBJ2-7,TRBV6-2/TRBV6-3,12,ASRTAKTAYEQY
TRBJ2-1,TRBV6-2/TRBV6-3,9,AARTYNEQF
TRBJ1-4,TRBV6-2/TRBV6-3,14,ASSYSQGASYEKLF
TRBJ2-5,TRBV5-5,12,ASTPGGNQETQY
TRBJ2-7,TRBV7-9,10,ASSPITYEQY
TRBJ1-2,TRBV6-5,14,ASSSGTGGANYGYT
TRBJ2-1,TRBV6-1,13,ASRSDFGSYNEQF
TRBJ1-1,TRBV24-1,13,ATSPGGTGNTEAF
TRBJ2-5,TRBV12-3/TRBV12-4,11,ASNLQGLETQY
TRBJ2-1,TRBV2,9,ASGIYNEQF
TRBJ2-3,TRBV11-3,12,ASSSYREKDTQY
TRBJ2-4,TRBV29-1,15,SAGRDSRSLAKNIQY
TRBJ1-1,TRBV18,11,ASSPDAGGKAF
TRBJ1-2,TRBV5-6,12,ASSLEPRGYGYT
TRBJ1-5,TRBV11-2,13,ASSLRVGYNQPQH
TRBJ1-5,TRBV12-3/TRBV12-4,13,ASSLRGHGNQPQH
TRBJ2-7,TRBV20-1,12,SARRGSSGYEQY
TRBJ1-1,TRBV2,10,ASRRQTTEAF
TRBJ2-7,TRBV20-1,10,SARGGSYEQY
TRBJ1-4,TRBV12-3/TRBV12-4,14,ASSSLLGPTNEKLF
TRBJ1-2,TRBV30,10,AWSGGNYGYT
TRBJ1-5,TRBV27,13,ASSFDRGRGQPQH
TRBJ2-5,TRBV6-5,10,ASSYGVQTQY
TRBJ1-2,TRBV20-1,14,SARVGTAWTADGYT
TRBJ2-2,TRBV7-9,13,ASRPRAAGAGELF
TRBJ2-1,TRBV7-9,11,ASSQGTYNEQF
TRBJ1-5,TRBV19,14,ASSWVGGGISQPQH
TRBJ1-5,TRBV4-3,13,ASSQETGPRGPQH
TRBJ1-3,TRBV11-2,14,ASSLRPTSSGNTIY
TRBJ1-3,TRBV29-1,12,SVTTGAAGNTIY
TRBJ1-3,TRBV10-3,17,AIGPWGQGEASSGNTIY
TRBJ1-5,TRBV20-1,14,SARPLDRGPNQPQH
TRBJ2-5,TRBV29-1,10,SAPAGRETQY
TRBJ2-7,TRBV2,12,ARGTLRSSYEQY
TRBJ1-1,TRBV20-1,13,SASGTAWSNTEAF
TRBJ2-3,TRBV28,10,ASSHLADTQY
TRBJ1-1,TRBV19,13,ASSTLPDRNTEAF
TRBJ2-7,TRBV5-1,13,ASSLDGGPTYEQY
TRBJ2-2,TRBV20-1,11,SAQTANTGELF
TRBJ2-2,TRBV6-5,15,ASSYGLAVIDTGELF
TRBJ1-5,TRBV11-2,17,TSSLGSGAGHINNQPQH
TRBJ1-5,TRBV7-9,11,ASSLDGRQPQH
TRBJ2-7,TRBV4-1,11,ASSQDPRNGQY
TRBJ2-7,TRBV6-1,12,ATLRDRVSYEQY
TRBJ1-6,TRBV12-3/TRBV12-4,13,ASAQGVRLDSPLH